This paragraph covers one T cell receptor (beta chain) sequence. What this receptor recognizes is not known. No much larger clone exists at a distance of one base, and base qualities are not known. This record comes from a study of response to subunit inactivated influenza vaccine (dated by TCRdb to 2017 to 2018). The study in broad terms: The study used deep quantitative T cell receptor repertoire profiling to track responses to a trivalent subunit inactivated influenza vaccine.

Receptor libraries were prepared by RT-PCR. The listed sequencing device is Illumina HiSeq 2500. TCRdb handled the public reads itself, with Q25 trimming in fastp and clone calling in MiXCR, and kept productive beta chains. CDR3 protein sequences are deduplicated, and each keeps its most common genes and DNA. This sample has approximately 160,000 distinct CDR3 sequences in its table, and about 10% of those were observed once. The ten largest make up approximately 35% of the sample. The CDR3 sequence holds 14 residues, the cysteine and phenylalanine included. Only the CDR3 region is kept as DNA, spanning 42 bases read in frame from base 1. Germline trimming amounts to 0 bases on V and 3 bases on J, with 2 as the count of junction bases outside the gene matches. The germline V gene sets CDR1 to SGHRS and CDR2 to YFSETQ. Points the paper makes about the study in general: The authors proposed that each seasonal influenza vaccination may bring in only a limited number of new T cells.

This sample comprised CD8+ T cells sorted from PBMCs, obtained around 25 months after vaccination. This sequence originates from a man aged 50 to 69 who received an inactivated influenza vaccine. Donor details come from another sample of the same person, matched by shared clones. The V and J segments used are TRBV5-1 and TRBJ2-7; TRBD1 aligns with 8 central bases. The nucleotide sequence is given as TGCGCCAGCAGCTTGGGACAGGGGATCTACGAGCAGTACTTC. The encoded protein is CASSLGQGIYEQYF.